This is a list of T cell receptor beta chains from one sample in a study of T cell responses to AZD1222 COVID-19 vaccine. Here immunoSEQ multiplex PCR was the method, and the copy in TCRdb shows in-frame clones only, minus some. The sample includes roughly 200,000 clones, 88% seen only once; the top ten take approximately 8%. Sequenced here: peripheral blood, sampled on day 0 of AZD1222 vaccination. These receptors were taken from an adult in good health. Each CDR3 is given with its conserved first and last residue. The D gene is left open where the match is weak. Part of the rows lack a size; the others show once, few, many or a class for expanded clones.

clone size: NA
J gene: TRBJ1-6
V gene: TRBV27
D gene: NA
CDR3 DNA: TGTGCCAGCGGCCAGGACAGAAATTCACCCCTCCACTTT
CDR3 protein: CASGQDRNSPLHF

clone size: NA
J gene: TRBJ1-1
V gene: TRBV30
D gene: NA
CDR3 DNA: TGTGCCTGGATGAAAAACACTGAAGCTTTCTTT
CDR3 protein: CAWMKNTEAFF

clone size: NA
J gene: TRBJ2-1
V gene: TRBV7-8
D gene: NA
CDR3 DNA: TGTGCCAGCAGCCCCAGGAGTATAGACTACAATGAGCAGTTCTTC
CDR3 protein: CASSPRSIDYNEQFF

clone size: NA
J gene: TRBJ1-3
V gene: TRBV4-1
D gene: NA
CDR3 DNA: TGCGCCAGCAGCCAACAACCAGGGACGGGTGGAAACACCATATATTTT
CDR3 protein: CASSQQPGTGGNTIYF

clone size: NA
J gene: TRBJ2-1
V gene: TRBV27
D gene: NA
CDR3 DNA: TGTGCCAGCAGTTTAGGGGGGGGGCCCCCGTTCTTC
CDR3 protein: CASSLGGGPPFF

clone size: NA
J gene: TRBJ1-5
V gene: TRBV6-2/TRBV6-3
D gene: TRBD1
CDR3 DNA: TGTGCCAGCAGCCCAGTTATCGGGACAGGAAGATATAGCAATCAGCCCCAGCATTTT
CDR3 protein: CASSPVIGTGRYSNQPQHF

clone size: once
J gene: TRBJ1-2
V gene: TRBV6-5
D gene: NA
CDR3 DNA: TGTGCCAGCACCCGCCGGCCCAACGATGAAGGCTACACCTTC
CDR3 protein: CASTRRPNDEGYTF

clone size: NA
J gene: TRBJ2-7
V gene: TRBV11-2
D gene: NA
CDR3 DNA: TGTGCCAGCAGCCCCTGGACAGAGTCAGCCTACGAGCAGTACTTC
CDR3 protein: CASSPWTESAYEQYF

clone size: NA
J gene: TRBJ1-4
V gene: TRBV5-1
D gene: NA
CDR3 DNA: TGCGCCAGCAGCTTGGAAAAGGGATGGAGTGAAAAACTGTTTTTT
CDR3 protein: CASSLEKGWSEKLFF

clone size: NA
J gene: TRBJ2-7
V gene: TRBV27
D gene: NA
CDR3 DNA: TGTGCCAGCAGTCCCCTTGACCCCCTGGAGCAGTACTTC
CDR3 protein: CASSPLDPLEQYF

clone size: NA
J gene: TRBJ1-3
V gene: TRBV11-2
D gene: NA
CDR3 DNA: TGTGCCAGCAGCTCGGACCTGGGGGGGGGAAACACCATATATTTT
CDR3 protein: CASSSDLGGGNTIYF

clone size: few
J gene: TRBJ2-1
V gene: TRBV25-1
D gene: TRBD2
CDR3 DNA: TGTGCCAGCAGTGAAGGGACTAGCGGGGTCACGCGACGCAGTATCTTC
CDR3 protein: CASSEGTSGVTRRSIF

clone size: NA
J gene: TRBJ1-4
V gene: TRBV3-1/TRBV3-2
D gene: NA
CDR3 DNA: TGTGCCAGCAGCCAACCGGGGACCGCAACTAATGAAAAACTGTTTTTT
CDR3 protein: CASSQPGTATNEKLFF

clone size: NA
J gene: TRBJ2-7
V gene: TRBV27
D gene: NA
CDR3 DNA: TGTGCCAGCAGCCGTTCCGGGACAACGGGCTACGAGCAGTACTTC
CDR3 protein: CASSRSGTTGYEQYF